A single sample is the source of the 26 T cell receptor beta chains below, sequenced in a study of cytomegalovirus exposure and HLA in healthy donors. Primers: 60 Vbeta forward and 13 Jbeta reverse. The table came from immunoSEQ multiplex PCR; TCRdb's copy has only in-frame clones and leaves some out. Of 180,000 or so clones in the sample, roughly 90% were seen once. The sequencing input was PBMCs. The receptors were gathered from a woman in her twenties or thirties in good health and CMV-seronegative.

DNA of the CDR3: TGTGCCAGCAGTTCCCTTAAACAGGGTCCTTATGGCTACACCTTC. It translates to CASSSLKQGPYGYTF. This chain links TRBV6-5 with TRBJ1-2, with a tentative D call TRBD1 (6 bases). The germline gives CDR1 MNHEY, CDR2 SVGAGI. Trimming pared 4 bases from V and 5 bases from J, leaving 17 bases between. The CDR3 runs to 15 residues.

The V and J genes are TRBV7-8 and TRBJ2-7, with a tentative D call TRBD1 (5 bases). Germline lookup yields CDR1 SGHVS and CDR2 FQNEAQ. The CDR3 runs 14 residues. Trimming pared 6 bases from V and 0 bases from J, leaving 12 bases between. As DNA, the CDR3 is TGTGCCAGCAGTAGACAGATGAGCTCCTACGAGCAGTACTTC. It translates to CASSRQMSSYEQYF.

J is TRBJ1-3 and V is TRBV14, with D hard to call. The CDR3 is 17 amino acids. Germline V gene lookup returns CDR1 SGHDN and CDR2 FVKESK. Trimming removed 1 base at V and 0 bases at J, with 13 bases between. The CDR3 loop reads CASSQVREDYSGNTIYF. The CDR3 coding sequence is TGTGCCAGCAGCCAAGTACGAGAGGACTACTCTGGAAACACCATATATTTT.

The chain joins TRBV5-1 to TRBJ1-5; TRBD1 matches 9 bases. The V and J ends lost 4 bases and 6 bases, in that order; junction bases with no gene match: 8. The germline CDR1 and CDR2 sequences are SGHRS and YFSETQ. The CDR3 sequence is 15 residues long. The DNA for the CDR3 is TGCGCCAGCAGCCCGGGACAGGGCGTGGGTCAGCCCCAGCATTTT. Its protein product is CASSPGQGVGQPQHF.

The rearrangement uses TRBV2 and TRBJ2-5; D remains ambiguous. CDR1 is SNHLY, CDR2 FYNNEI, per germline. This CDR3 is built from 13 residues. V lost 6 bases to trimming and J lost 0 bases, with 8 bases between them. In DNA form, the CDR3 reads TGTGCCAGCAGATCCGGGTACCAAGAGACCCAGTACTTC. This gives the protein CASRSGYQETQYF. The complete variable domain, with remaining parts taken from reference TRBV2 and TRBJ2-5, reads EPEVTQTPSHQVTQMGQEVILRCVPISNHLYFYWYRQILGQKVEFLVSFYNNEISEKSEIFDDQFSVERPDGSNFTLKIRSTKLEDSAMYFCASRSGYQETQYFGPGTRLLVL.

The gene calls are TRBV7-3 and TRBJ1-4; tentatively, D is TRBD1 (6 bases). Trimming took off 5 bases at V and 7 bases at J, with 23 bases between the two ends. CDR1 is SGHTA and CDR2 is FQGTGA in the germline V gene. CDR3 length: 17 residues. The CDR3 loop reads CASSPAAPGEGGEKLFF. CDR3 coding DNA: TGTGCCAGCAGCCCCGCCGCCCCAGGGGAGGGCGGTGAAAAACTGTTTTTT.

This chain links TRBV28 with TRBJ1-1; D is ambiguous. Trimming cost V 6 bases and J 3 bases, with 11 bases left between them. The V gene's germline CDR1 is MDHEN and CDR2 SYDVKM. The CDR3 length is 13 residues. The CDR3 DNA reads TGTGCCAGCAGGGGTTCAGGTGACACTGAAGCTTTCTTT. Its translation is CASRGSGDTEAFF.

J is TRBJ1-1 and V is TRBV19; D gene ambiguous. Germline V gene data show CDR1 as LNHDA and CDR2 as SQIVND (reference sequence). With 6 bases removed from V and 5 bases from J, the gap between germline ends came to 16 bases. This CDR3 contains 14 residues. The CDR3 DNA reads TGTGCCAGTAGCACGACACGGGCGGGGACTGAAGCTTTCTTT. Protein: CASSTTRAGTEAFF.

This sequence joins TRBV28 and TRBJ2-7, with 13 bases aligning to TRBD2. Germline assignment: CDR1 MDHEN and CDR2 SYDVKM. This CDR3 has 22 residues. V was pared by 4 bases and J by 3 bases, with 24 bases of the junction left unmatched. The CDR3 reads CASSSTLITSGREPIFDYEQYF. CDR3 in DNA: TGTGCCAGCAGTTCGACCCTCATTACTAGCGGGAGGGAACCGATTTTTGACTACGAGCAGTACTTC. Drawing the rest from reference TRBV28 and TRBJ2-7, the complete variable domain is DVKVTQSSRYLVKRTGEKVFLECVQDMDHENMFWYRQDPGLGLRLIYFSYDVKMKEKGDIPEGYSVSREKKERFSLILESASTNQTSMYLCASSSTLITSGREPIFDYEQYFGPGTRLTVT.

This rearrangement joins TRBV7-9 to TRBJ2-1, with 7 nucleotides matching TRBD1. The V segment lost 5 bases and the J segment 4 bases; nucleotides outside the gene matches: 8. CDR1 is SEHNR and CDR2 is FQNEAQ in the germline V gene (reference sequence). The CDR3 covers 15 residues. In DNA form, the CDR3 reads TGTGCCAGCAGCCCCGGGACAGTCAAATACAATGAGCAGTTCTTC. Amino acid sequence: CASSPGTVKYNEQFF.

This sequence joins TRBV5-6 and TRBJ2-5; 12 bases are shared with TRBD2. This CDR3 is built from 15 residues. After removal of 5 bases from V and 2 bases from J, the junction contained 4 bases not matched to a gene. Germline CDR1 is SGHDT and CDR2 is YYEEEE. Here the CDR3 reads CASSPGTSGQETQYF. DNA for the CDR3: TGTGCCAGCAGTCCCGGGACTAGCGGGCAAGAGACCCAGTACTTC.

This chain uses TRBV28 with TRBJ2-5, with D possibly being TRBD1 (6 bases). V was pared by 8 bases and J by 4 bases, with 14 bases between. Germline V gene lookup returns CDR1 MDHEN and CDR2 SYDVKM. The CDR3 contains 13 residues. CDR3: CASGPGALETQYF. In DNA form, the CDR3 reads TGTGCCAGCGGTCCAGGGGCTTTAGAGACCCAGTACTTC.

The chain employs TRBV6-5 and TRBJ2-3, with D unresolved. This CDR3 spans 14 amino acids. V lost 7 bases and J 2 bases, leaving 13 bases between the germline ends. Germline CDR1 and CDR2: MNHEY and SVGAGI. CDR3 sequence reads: CASTKTGVTDTQYF. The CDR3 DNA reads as TGTGCCAGCACCAAAACTGGAGTCACAGATACGCAGTATTTT.

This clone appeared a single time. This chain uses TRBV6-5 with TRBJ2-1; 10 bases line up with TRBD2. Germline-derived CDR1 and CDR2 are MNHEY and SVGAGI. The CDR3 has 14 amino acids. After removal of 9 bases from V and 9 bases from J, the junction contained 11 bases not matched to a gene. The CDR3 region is CASRGEGLATEQFF. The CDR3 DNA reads TGTGCCAGTCGTGGTGAGGGACTAGCGACTGAGCAGTTCTTC.

CDR3 in DNA: TGTGCCAGCAGGGGGGGACTAGCGGGCTACTACGAGCAGTACTTC. This encodes CASRGGLAGYYEQYF. The V call is TRBV6-1, the J call TRBJ2-7, with 12 bases lining up with TRBD2. Per the germline V gene, CDR1 is MNHNS and CDR2 is SASEGT. The trim removed 6 bases at V and 3 bases at J, leaving 6 bases unmatched. This CDR3 spans 15 amino acids.

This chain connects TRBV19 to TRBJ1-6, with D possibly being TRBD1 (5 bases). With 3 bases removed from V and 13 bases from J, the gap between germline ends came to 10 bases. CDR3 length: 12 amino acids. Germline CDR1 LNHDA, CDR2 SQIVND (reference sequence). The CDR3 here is CASSIGRAPLHF. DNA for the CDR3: TGTGCCAGTAGTATCGGCAGGGCCCCCCTCCACTTT.

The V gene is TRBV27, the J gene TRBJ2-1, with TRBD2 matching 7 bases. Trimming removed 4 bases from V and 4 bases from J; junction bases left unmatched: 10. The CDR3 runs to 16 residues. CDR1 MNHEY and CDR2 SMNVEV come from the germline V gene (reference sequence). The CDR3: CASSSRGSGPYNEQFF. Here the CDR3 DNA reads TGTGCCAGCAGTTCCCGTGGTAGCGGGCCATACAATGAGCAGTTCTTC.

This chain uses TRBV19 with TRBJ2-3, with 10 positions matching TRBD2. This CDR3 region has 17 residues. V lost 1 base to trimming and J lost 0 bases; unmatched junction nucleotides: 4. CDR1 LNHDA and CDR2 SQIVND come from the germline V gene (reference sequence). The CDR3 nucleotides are TGTGCCAGTAGTATAGTAACTAGCGGGGCTAGCACAGATACGCAGTATTTT. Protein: CASSIVTSGASTDTQYF.

The CDR3 here is CSGVQGDYGYTF. CDR3 in DNA: TGCAGCGGGGTACAGGGGGACTATGGCTACACCTTC. The chain recombines TRBV29-1 with TRBJ1-2; 8 bases are shared with TRBD1. The CDR3 has 12 amino acids. CDR1 and CDR2 (germline): SQVTM, ANQGSEA. After removal of 7 bases from V and 3 bases from J, the junction contained 4 bases not matched to a gene.

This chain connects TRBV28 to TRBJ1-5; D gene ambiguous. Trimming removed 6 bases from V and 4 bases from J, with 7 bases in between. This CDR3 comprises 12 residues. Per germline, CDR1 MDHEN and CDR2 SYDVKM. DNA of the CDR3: TGTGCCAGCAGACCACTTAATCAGCCCCAGCATTTT. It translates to CASRPLNQPQHF. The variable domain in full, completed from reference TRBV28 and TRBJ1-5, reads DVKVTQSSRYLVKRTGEKVFLECVQDMDHENMFWYRQDPGLGLRLIYFSYDVKMKEKGDIPEGYSVSREKKERFSLILESASTNQTSMYLCASRPLNQPQHFGDGTRLSIL.

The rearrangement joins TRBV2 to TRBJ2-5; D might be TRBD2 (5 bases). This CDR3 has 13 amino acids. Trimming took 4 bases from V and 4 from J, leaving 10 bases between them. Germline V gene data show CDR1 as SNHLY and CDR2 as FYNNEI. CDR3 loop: CASSVVRGETQYF. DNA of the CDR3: TGTGCCAGCAGTGTTGTACGGGGAGAGACCCAGTACTTC.

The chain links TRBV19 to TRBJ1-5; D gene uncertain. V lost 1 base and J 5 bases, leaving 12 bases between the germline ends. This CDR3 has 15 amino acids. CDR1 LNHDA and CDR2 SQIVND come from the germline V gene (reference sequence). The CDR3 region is CASSIALTWDQPQHF. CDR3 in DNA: TGTGCCAGTAGTATAGCCCTGACTTGGGATCAGCCCCAGCATTTT.

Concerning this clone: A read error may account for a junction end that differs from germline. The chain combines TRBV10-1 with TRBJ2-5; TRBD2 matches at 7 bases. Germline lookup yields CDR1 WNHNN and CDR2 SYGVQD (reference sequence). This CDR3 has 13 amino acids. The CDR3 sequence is CASSGAGQESQYF. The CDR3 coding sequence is TGCGCTTCAAGCGGGGCAGGACAAGAGTCCCAGTACTTC.

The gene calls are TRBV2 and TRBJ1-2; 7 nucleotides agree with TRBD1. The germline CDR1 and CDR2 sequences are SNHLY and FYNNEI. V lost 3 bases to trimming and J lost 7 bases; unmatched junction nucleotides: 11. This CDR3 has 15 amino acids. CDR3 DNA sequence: TGTGCCAGCAGTGACCTGACAGGGTTTTTGGGTGGCTACACCTTC. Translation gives CASSDLTGFLGGYTF.

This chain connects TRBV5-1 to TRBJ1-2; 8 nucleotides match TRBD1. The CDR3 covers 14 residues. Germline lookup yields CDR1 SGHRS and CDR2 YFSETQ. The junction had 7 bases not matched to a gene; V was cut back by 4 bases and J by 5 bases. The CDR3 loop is CASSPDRVGYGYTF. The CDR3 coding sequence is TGCGCCAGCAGCCCGGACAGGGTCGGGTATGGCTACACCTTC.

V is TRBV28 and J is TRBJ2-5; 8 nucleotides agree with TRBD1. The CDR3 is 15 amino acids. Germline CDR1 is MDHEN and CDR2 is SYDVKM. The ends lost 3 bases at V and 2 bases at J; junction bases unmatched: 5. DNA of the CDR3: TGTGCCAGCAGTTTTGCCAGGGGGCTTCAAGAGACCCAGTACTTC. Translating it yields CASSFARGLQETQYF.